Below, 29 T cell receptor beta chains from the same sample are listed, as sequenced in a study of blood T cell repertoires in COVID-19 (dated by TCRdb to about 2020). The protocol used for the library was the immunoSEQ multiplex PCR assay. Held by TCRdb, this immuneACCESS table contains in-frame sequences only and omits some clones. Under half of the omission traces to an unresolved V gene where checked; the cause of the rest is unknown. The sample records 310,000 or so clones, roughly 87% of which are singletons. Approximately 9.3% of the sample belongs to the ten largest clones. What was sequenced was peripheral blood. The receptors originated from a man aged 25-45 years with COVID-19, enrolled during active disease.

The chain is built from TRBV5-4 and TRBJ1-2, with 7 bases that match TRBD1. Germline V gene data show CDR1 as SGHNT and CDR2 as YYREEE (reference sequence). This CDR3 is built from 17 residues. The junction had 14 bases not matched to a gene; V was cut back by 4 bases and J by 2 bases. The DNA for the CDR3 is TGTGCCAGCAGCCGGTATAGGGGGCGCAGCACGAACTATGGCTACACCTTC. Its protein is CASSRYRGRSTNYGYTF.

The chain is built from TRBV7-2 and TRBJ1-6; the match to TRBD1 covers 7 bases. This CDR3 comprises 15 residues. The germline V gene has CDR1 SGHTA and CDR2 FQGNSA. The V and J ends lost 1 base and 10 bases, in that order; junction bases with no gene match: 7. The CDR3 nucleotides are TGTGCCAGCAGCTTAGTTGAGGGGGCAGGGTCACCCCTCCACTTT. It specifies CASSLVEGAGSPLHF.

The V call is TRBV28, the J call TRBJ2-3, with 11 bases identical to TRBD2. V lost 6 bases to trimming and J lost 2 bases; unmatched junction nucleotides: 10. From germline, CDR1 is MDHEN and CDR2 SYDVKM. CDR3 length: 17 residues. In DNA form, the CDR3 reads TGTGCCAGCAGCCTCGATTTAGCGGGAGGGGTCACAGATACGCAGTATTTT. Its translation: CASSLDLAGGVTDTQYF.

The table lists this clone with a few counts. The CDR3 coding sequence is TGCGCCAGCAGCCAAGATCCAGCGGGAGGGACCGGGGAGCTGTTTTTT. Protein: CASSQDPAGGTGELFF. V gene TRBV4-1 combines with J gene TRBJ2-2; TRBD2 matches 10 bases. Trimming at V came to 0 bases and at J to 5 bases, leaving 3 bases not matched to a gene. Germline lookup yields CDR1 MGHRA and CDR2 YSYEKL. The CDR3 is 16 residues long.

This clone has a single count. V is TRBV5-1 and J is TRBJ1-1, with 10 nucleotides matching TRBD1. Germline values: CDR1 SGHRS, CDR2 YFSETQ. Germline trimming cut 0 bases from V and 4 bases from J; bases unmatched to any gene: 0. CDR3 length: 14 residues. CDR3 in DNA: TGCGCCAGCAGCTTGGGGACAGGGGGCACTGAAGCTTTCTTT. It codes for CASSLGTGGTEAFF.

The chain combines TRBV6-2 or TRBV6-3 with TRBJ2-1; perhaps TRBD1 as D (5 bases). The germline V gene encodes CDR1 MNHEY and CDR2 SVGEGT. The V and J ends lost 3 bases and 12 bases respectively, with 15 bases between them. This CDR3 is 13 amino acids long. CDR3 DNA sequence: TGTGCCAGCAGTTATTTGGGCAGGGCATCGCAGTTCTTC. Protein: CASSYLGRASQFF.

This rearrangement joins TRBV19 to TRBJ1-3; no clear D. Trimming stripped 7 bases from V and 4 bases from J, with 8 bases between. This CDR3 region has 12 residues. Germline loops: CDR1 LNHDA, CDR2 SQIVND (reference sequence). The CDR3 loop reads CASKGGGNTIYF. In DNA, the CDR3 is TGTGCCAGTAAGGGAGGCGGAAACACCATATATTTT.

The rearrangement uses TRBV7-9 and TRBJ1-5; D is uncertain. CDR1 SEHNR and CDR2 FQNEAQ come from the germline V gene (reference sequence). This CDR3 is built from 14 residues. Trimming shortened V by 0 bases and J by 4 bases, and 7 bases separated the two germline ends. CDR3 residues: CASSLANQNQPQHF. The CDR3 DNA reads TGTGCCAGCAGCTTAGCGAACCAGAATCAGCCCCAGCATTTT.

This clone appeared a few times. This chain uses TRBV28 with TRBJ1-1; a weak D match, TRBD1 (5 bases). The CDR3 is made up of 13 amino acids. Germline assignment: CDR1 MDHEN and CDR2 SYDVKM. Trimming pared 5 bases from V and 8 bases from J, leaving 15 bases between. In DNA form, the CDR3 reads TGTGCCAGCAGTCGGAGGGGTAGTCCGGAAGCTTTCTTT. Protein product: CASSRRGSPEAFF.

This sequence joins TRBV2 and TRBJ2-5, with 7 nucleotides matching TRBD1. V was clipped by 4 bases and J by 1 base; unmatched bases: 3. CDR3 length: 14 residues. Germline values: CDR1 SNHLY, CDR2 FYNNEI. The CDR3 nucleotides read TGTGCCAGCAGTGTCCGACAGGGCCAAGAGACCCAGTACTTC. Protein: CASSVRQGQETQYF.

The V and J genes are TRBV18 and TRBJ2-7, with D possibly being TRBD1 (5 bases). V was pared by 6 bases and J by 5 bases, with 17 bases between. This CDR3 is built from 14 residues. Germline CDR1 reads KGHSH; CDR2 reads LQKENI. Here the CDR3 DNA reads TGTGCCAGCTCTCCCGACTGGGGCAAGGACGAGCAGTACTTC. This sequence encodes CASSPDWGKDEQYF.

This sequence joins TRBV7-3 and TRBJ2-3, with 10 bases lining up with TRBD2. Germline trimming cut 0 bases from V and 6 bases from J; bases unmatched to any gene: 12. The germline V gene has CDR1 SGHTA and CDR2 FQGTGA. CDR3 length: 18 residues. The CDR3 reads CASSLTTLAGAPQDTQYF. The CDR3 DNA follows: TGTGCCAGCAGCTTAACGACTCTAGCGGGGGCCCCGCAGGATACGCAGTATTTT.

The rearrangement joins TRBV7-2 to TRBJ1-1, with 7 bases lining up with TRBD1. Looked up from germline, CDR1 is SGHTA and CDR2 is FQGNSA. The V and J ends lost 1 base and 3 bases, in that order; junction bases with no gene match: 2. The CDR3 loop spans 14 amino acids. In nucleotides, the CDR3 is TGTGCCAGCAGCTTAGGACAGGGCCACACTGAAGCTTTCTTT. Its protein product is CASSLGQGHTEAFF.

The rearrangement uses TRBV7-9 and TRBJ2-2; no reliable D call. V dropped 2 bases and J dropped 5 bases, with 6 bases sitting between them. The germline gives CDR1 SEHNR, CDR2 FQNEAQ (reference sequence). This CDR3 has 13 amino acids. The CDR3 DNA sequence: TGTGCCAGCAGCTTAAAGGAGACCGGGGAGCTGTTTTTT. The encoded protein is CASSLKETGELFF. The full variable domain, in which reference TRBV7-9 and TRBJ2-2 provide the parts outside the CDR3, is DTGVSQNPRHKITKRGQNVTFRCDPISEHNRLYWYRQTLGQGPEFLTYFQNEAQLEKSRLLSDRFSAERPKGSFSTLEIQRTEQGDSAMYLCASSLKETGELFFGEGSRLTVL.

The chain employs TRBV30 and TRBJ1-2, with 10 positions matching TRBD1. The germline gives CDR1 GTSNPN, CDR2 SVGIG (reference sequence). V lost 6 bases and J lost 6; bases outside the gene matches: 10. CDR3 length: 14 residues. In nucleotides, the CDR3 is TGTGCCTGCAGCCGGGACAGGGGTACGGATGGCTACACCTTC. It encodes CACSRDRGTDGYTF.

The J gene is TRBJ2-7, the V gene TRBV5-1; a possible D gene is TRBD1 (6 bases). Trimming shortened V by 4 bases and J by 7 bases, and 18 bases separated the two germline ends. This CDR3 region has 14 residues. Germline V gives CDR1 SGHRS, CDR2 YFSETQ. CDR3 protein: CASSKQGTPSEQYF. For the CDR3, the DNA is TGCGCCAGCAGCAAACAGGGTACCCCTTCAGAGCAGTACTTC.

This chain joins TRBV7-2 and TRBJ2-5; no clear D gene. Trimming stripped 6 bases from V and 2 bases from J, with 10 bases between. The CDR3 is 13 amino acids. Germline loops: CDR1 SGHTA, CDR2 FQGNSA. DNA of the CDR3: TGTGCCAGCAGGGCGAGGCAGCAAGAGACCCAGTACTTC. Translating gives CASRARQQETQYF.

The V gene is TRBV7-2, the J gene TRBJ1-5, with D unclear. The germline V gene encodes CDR1 SGHTA and CDR2 FQGNSA. The V end was cut by 1 base, the J end by 5 bases, with 9 bases between. CDR3 length: 14 amino acids. The CDR3: CASSLDSSYQPQHF. CDR3 nucleotides: TGTGCCAGCAGCTTAGACAGTTCGTATCAGCCCCAGCATTTT.

This clone was seen just once. V is TRBV7-2 and J is TRBJ1-3; 8 positions agree with TRBD1. With 1 base clipped from V and 3 bases from J, the junction kept 5 bases outside the gene matches. Germline V gene data show CDR1 as SGHTA and CDR2 as FQGNSA. The CDR3 totals 16 residues. In DNA, the CDR3 is TGTGCCAGCAGCTTAGTAGCCAGGGGGCTTGGAAACACCATATATTTT. The encoded protein is CASSLVARGLGNTIYF.

The chain joins TRBV5-6 to TRBJ2-7; D is uncertain. The CDR3 extends over 13 amino acids. The V and J ends lost 0 bases and 5 bases respectively, with 9 bases between them. The germline V gene encodes CDR1 SGHDT and CDR2 YYEEEE. The CDR3 sequence is CASSLGPGDEQYF. The CDR3, as DNA: TGTGCCAGCAGCTTGGGGCCTGGTGACGAGCAGTACTTC.

J is TRBJ1-2 and V is TRBV29-1; 10 bases align to TRBD1. Trimming removed 7 bases from V and 4 bases from J; junction bases left unmatched: 6. Germline CDR1 SQVTM, CDR2 ANQGSEA. The CDR3 totals 13 residues. The CDR3 nucleotides are TGCAGCGCCGGGACAGGGGAGGGCTATGGCTACACCTTC. Its translation is CSAGTGEGYGYTF.

The rearrangement joins TRBV12-5 to TRBJ1-2, with D maybe TRBD1 (6 bases). The CDR3 is 15 residues long. Trimming took off 6 bases at V and 4 bases at J, with 18 bases between the two ends. Germline values: CDR1 LGHNT, CDR2 FRNRAP. CDR3: CASGLTQGLLYGYTF. CDR3 nucleotide sequence: TGTGCTAGTGGCTTAACACAGGGATTACTCTATGGCTACACCTTC.

CDR3 amino acids: CATPSGGKAKNIQYF. CDR3 DNA: TGCGCCACCCCCAGTGGGGGGAAAGCCAAAAACATTCAGTACTTC. The chain combines TRBV10-1 with TRBJ2-4; D might be TRBD2 (6 bases). The CDR3 is made up of 15 amino acids. Deletions cut 10 bases from V and 0 bases from J, with 16 bases between. The germline V gene encodes CDR1 WNHNN and CDR2 SYGVQD (reference sequence).

The V and J genes are TRBV27 and TRBJ2-7; D might be TRBD2 (5 bases). Trimming took off 5 bases at V and 4 bases at J, with 33 bases between the two ends. The CDR3 has 20 residues. Germline-derived CDR1 and CDR2 are MNHEY and SMNVEV (reference sequence). The DNA for the CDR3 is TGTGCCAGCAGTCCCGGGGTCTGGTCGTCACGGGGTGATTATTTTTACGAGCAGTACTTC. Translated, it gives CASSPGVWSSRGDYFYEQYF.

The chain links TRBV4-3 to TRBJ2-5; D is unclear. Germline assignment: CDR1 LGHNA and CDR2 YSLEER. The ends were cut back, 0 bases at V and 1 base at J, with 9 bases in the middle. The CDR3 covers 15 residues. The CDR3 DNA sequence: TGCGCCAGCAGCCAAGATGGAGCGCCCCAAGAGACCCAGTACTTC. It encodes CASSQDGAPQETQYF.

The rearrangement joins TRBV7-9 to TRBJ2-7; 7 bases align to TRBD1. This CDR3 spans 14 amino acids. The V segment lost 5 bases and the J segment 0 bases; nucleotides outside the gene matches: 4. Germline values: CDR1 SEHNR, CDR2 FQNEAQ (reference sequence). Written as DNA, the CDR3 is TGTGCCAGCAGCATCGGGACAGACTCCTACGAGCAGTACTTC. Its translation is CASSIGTDSYEQYF.

This sequence joins TRBV7-9 and TRBJ1-2; tentatively, D is TRBD1 (5 bases). CDR1 SEHNR and CDR2 FQNEAQ come from the germline V gene (reference sequence). V was trimmed by 0 bases and J by 7 bases, leaving 12 bases between them. The CDR3 is 14 amino acids. CDR3: CASSLAGSGLGYTF. CDR3 sequence (DNA): TGTGCCAGCAGCTTAGCAGGGTCAGGGCTTGGCTACACCTTC. Looking up the rest from reference TRBV7-9 and TRBJ1-2 gives the full variable domain: DTGVSQNPRHKITKRGQNVTFRCDPISEHNRLYWYRQTLGQGPEFLTYFQNEAQLEKSRLLSDRFSAERPKGSFSTLEIQRTEQGDSAMYLCASSLAGSGLGYTFGSGTRLTVV.

This clone was found once. This sequence joins TRBV18 and TRBJ1-1; 9 bases map to TRBD1. CDR3 length equals 16 residues. The V gene end was trimmed by 0 bases and the J gene end by 4 bases; junction bases not matched to a gene: 6. CDR1 and CDR2 from the germline V gene are KGHSH and LQKENI. The DNA for the CDR3 is TGTGCCAGCTCACCACCGGGACAGGGATTAGCCACTGAAGCTTTCTTT. Translating gives CASSPPGQGLATEAFF.

The rearrangement links TRBV27 to TRBJ2-5; 7 nucleotides match TRBD1. Germline V lookup: CDR1 MNHEY, CDR2 SMNVEV (reference sequence). J lost 0 bases, V lost 5 bases, and 6 bases had no gene match. This CDR3 has 15 amino acids. The CDR3, as DNA: TGTGCCAGCAGTCAAAGACAGGGTAACCAAGAGACCCAGTACTTC. Its translation: CASSQRQGNQETQYF.